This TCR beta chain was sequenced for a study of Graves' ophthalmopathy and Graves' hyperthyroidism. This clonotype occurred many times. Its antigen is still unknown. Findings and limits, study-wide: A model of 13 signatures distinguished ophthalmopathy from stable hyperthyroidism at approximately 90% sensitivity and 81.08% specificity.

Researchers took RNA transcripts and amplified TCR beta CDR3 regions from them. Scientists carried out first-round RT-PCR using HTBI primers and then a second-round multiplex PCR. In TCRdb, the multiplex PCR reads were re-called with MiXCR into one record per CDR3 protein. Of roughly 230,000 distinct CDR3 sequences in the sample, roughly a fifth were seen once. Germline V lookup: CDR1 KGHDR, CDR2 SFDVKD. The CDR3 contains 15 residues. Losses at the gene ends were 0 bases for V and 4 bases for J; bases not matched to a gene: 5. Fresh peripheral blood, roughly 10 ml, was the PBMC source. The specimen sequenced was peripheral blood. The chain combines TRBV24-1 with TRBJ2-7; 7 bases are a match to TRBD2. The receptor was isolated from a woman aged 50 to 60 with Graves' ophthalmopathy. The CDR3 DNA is TGTGCCACCAGTGATTTGCGGGAGGTCGGTTACGAGCAGTACTTC. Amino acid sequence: CATSDLREVGYEQYF.